This T cell receptor beta chain was captured by sequencing in a study of vaccination and CD4 T cells after COVID-19. Study as a whole: A vaccine, either BNT162b2 or mRNA-1273, was given to participants in two doses. Stimulation used overlapping spike peptides from SARS-CoV-2, HCoV-NL63, HCoV-OC43 and HCoV-229E. Study-wide results and caveats: Median numbers of SARS-CoV-2-reactive clonotypes increased from 21 to 38 (not a significant change).

Sequenced with the Oncomine TCR Beta short-read assay was DNA taken from cultured CD4+ T cells. TCRdb passed the PCR reads through MiXCR, listing each CDR3 protein once. Of 20,000 or so distinct CDR3 sequences listed, 44% were seen once; the top ten hold over 20%. V was trimmed by 5 bases and J by 3 bases, leaving 10 bases between them. Germline V gene lookup returns CDR1 DFQATT and CDR2 SNEGSKA (reference sequence). There are 12 residues in the CDR3. On this clonotype: What it binds is unknown.

Treatment given: roughly 11-day PBMC culture with coronavirus spike peptide pools or control peptides (ViraFEST assay). The origin of this receptor is a human donor who had recovered from COVID-19. This sequence joins TRBV20-1 and TRBJ1-1; D is perhaps TRBD1 (5 bases). Source: CD4+ T cells from blood, cultured in vitro, taken before SARS-CoV-2 vaccination. The CDR3 DNA follows: TGCAGTGCTCTTCAGGGAGACACTGAAGCTTTCTTT. Its translation is CSALQGDTEAFF.